These 29 T cell receptor beta chains originate from one sample sequenced in a study of T-cell reconstitution after alpha-beta-depleted transplantation in children. Unique molecular identifiers were built into the TCRbeta library. TCRdb fed the PCR reads into MiXCR, producing one record per CDR3 protein. This table holds approximately 510,000 distinct CDR3 sequences, roughly 18% found once. Sample: PBMCs from the stem cell graft donor, taken from the stem cell graft. The receptors derive from a human donor who donated a stem cell graft to a child with acute lymphoblastic leukemia.

The chain couples TRBV5-1 to TRBJ1-4, with D tentatively TRBD1 (6 bases). Trimming removed 4 bases at V and 14 bases at J, with 15 bases between. The CDR3 runs to 12 residues. Germline CDR1 SGHRS, CDR2 YFSETQ. The chain's CDR3 is CASSDTGTWLFF. CDR3 bases: TGCGCCAGCAGCGACACAGGGACATGGCTGTTTTTT.

Only a few counts were recorded for this clonotype. This chain joins TRBV27 and TRBJ1-6, with D hard to call. Germline V gene data show CDR1 as MNHEY and CDR2 as SMNVEV (reference sequence). The V and J ends lost 5 bases and 10 bases respectively, with 9 bases between them. This CDR3 spans 12 amino acids. CDR3 amino acids: CASSPRGSPLHF. As DNA, the CDR3 is TGTGCCAGCAGTCCCCGCGGGTCACCCCTCCACTTT.

This clonotype turned up a few times. The chain has TRBV7-7 and TRBJ2-7; 9 nucleotides match TRBD2. The CDR3 covers 13 residues. Germline V gene data show CDR1 as SSHAT and CDR2 as FNYEAQ (reference sequence). J lost 6 bases, V lost 5 bases, and 5 bases had no gene match. CDR3: CASSVSGSTEQYF. In DNA, the CDR3 is TGTGCCAGCAGCGTTAGCGGGAGCACCGAGCAGTACTTC. The variable domain in full, with the rest retrieved from reference TRBV7-7 and TRBJ2-7, is GAGVSQSPRYKVTKRGQDVTLRCDPISSHATLYWYQQALGQGPEFLTYFNYEAQPDKSGLPSDRFSAERPEGSISTLTIQRTEQRDSAMYRCASSVSGSTEQYFGPGTRLTVT.

The V gene is TRBV5-1, the J gene TRBJ1-1; the match to TRBD1 covers 8 bases. This CDR3 is built from 16 residues. The J segment lost 0 bases and the V segment lost 6 bases, leaving 10 bases of the junction unmatched. CDR1 and CDR2 (germline): SGHRS, YFSETQ. CDR3 in DNA: TGCGCCAGCAAACTTGGGACAGGTGTAATGAACACTGAAGCTTTCTTT. It is translated as CASKLGTGVMNTEAFF.

This chain connects TRBV30 to TRBJ2-1, with a weak D call TRBD1 (5 bases). The germline V and J ends were trimmed by 0 bases and 4 bases, with 13 bases remaining between them. The CDR3 has 15 amino acids. Germline lookup yields CDR1 GTSNPN and CDR2 SVGIG (reference sequence). In DNA, the CDR3 is TGTGCCTGGAGTGTAAGGGGCCTAAATTACAATGAGCAGTTCTTC. Amino acids: CAWSVRGLNYNEQFF.

V is TRBV18 and J is TRBJ2-1; 10 bases align to TRBD2. This CDR3 has 16 amino acids. Germline CDR1 is KGHSH and CDR2 is LQKENI. The ends lost 6 bases at V and 10 bases at J; junction bases unmatched: 15. CDR3 sequence reads: CASSDIPGLARWEQFF. Here the CDR3 DNA reads TGTGCCAGCTCGGATATTCCGGGACTAGCGAGATGGGAGCAGTTCTTC.

A few counts support this clonotype. This chain connects TRBV5-1 to TRBJ1-4; 7 bases map to TRBD1. The CDR3 spans 15 residues. The germline CDR1 and CDR2 sequences are SGHRS and YFSETQ. The ends lost 4 bases at V and 4 bases at J; junction bases unmatched: 7. The CDR3 region has the DNA TGCGCCAGCAGCCCTCCGGGACAGCTTAATGAAAAACTGTTTTTT. Translation gives CASSPPGQLNEKLFF. Complete variable domain (other parts from reference TRBV5-1 and TRBJ1-4): KAGVTQTPRYLIKTRGQQVTLSCSPISGHRSVSWYQQTPGQGLQFLFEYFSETQRNKGNFPGRFSGRQFSNSRSEMNVSTLELGDSALYLCASSPPGQLNEKLFFGSGTQLSVL.

This clonotype occurred a few times. V is TRBV20-1 and J is TRBJ2-3; unclear D gene. The CDR3 extends over 11 amino acids. Per germline, CDR1 DFQATT and CDR2 SNEGSKA (reference sequence). The CDR3 spells CRAQSEDTQYF. The DNA of the CDR3 is TGCAGAGCCCAGAGCGAAGATACGCAGTATTTT.

In its sample, this clonotype was seen many times. The chain is built from TRBV4-1 and TRBJ2-1; TRBD1 is a possible D gene (5 bases). This CDR3 comprises 15 residues. V dropped 5 bases and J dropped 6 bases, with 17 bases sitting between them. Germline V gene lookup returns CDR1 MGHRA and CDR2 YSYEKL. The chain's CDR3 is CASSFDKTVLNEQFF. The DNA for the CDR3 is TGCGCCAGCAGCTTCGACAAGACAGTCCTCAATGAGCAGTTCTTC.

This chain links TRBV12-3 or TRBV12-4 with TRBJ1-1; possible D gene TRBD1, 5 bases. The CDR3 is 16 residues long. With 1 base removed from V and 6 bases from J, the gap between germline ends came to 18 bases. The CDR3 DNA sequence: TGTGCCAGCAGTTTAGGCCTACCCACGGGGGAGTCTGAAGCTTTCTTT. Amino acids: CASSLGLPTGESEAFF.

V gene TRBV7-2 combines with J gene TRBJ1-1; D is perhaps TRBD1 (5 bases). V lost 1 base and J 3 bases, leaving 15 bases between the germline ends. The CDR3 loop spans 16 amino acids. Germline CDR1 and CDR2: SGHTA and FQGNSA. As DNA, the CDR3 is TGTGCCAGCAGCTTAGTGGGGGAGGGGTCGGACACTGAAGCTTTCTTT. It yields the protein CASSLVGEGSDTEAFF.

This rearrangement joins TRBV20-1 to TRBJ1-5; 8 bases map to TRBD1. Trimming cost V 5 bases and J 6 bases; bases outside gene matches: 12. The CDR3 totals 15 residues. Germline V gives CDR1 DFQATT, CDR2 SNEGSKA (reference sequence). CDR3 protein: CSAPTTRQGTQPQHF. Written as DNA, the CDR3 is TGCAGTGCTCCGACTACACGACAGGGGACTCAGCCCCAGCATTTT.

The rearrangement joins TRBV5-1 to TRBJ2-7; TRBD2 might be the D (6 bases). This CDR3 has 15 amino acids. CDR1 and CDR2 (germline): SGHRS, YFSETQ. V lost 3 bases and J 7 bases, leaving 20 bases between the germline ends. Here the CDR3 reads CASSSVAAPGSEQYF. The CDR3 DNA reads TGCGCCAGCAGCTCCGTGGCGGCGCCCGGGAGTGAGCAGTACTTC.

This chain joins TRBV7-9 and TRBJ2-1; D is perhaps TRBD2 (5 bases). The CDR3 sequence is 16 residues long. CDR1 is SEHNR and CDR2 is FQNEAQ in the germline V gene (reference sequence). Between the trimmed V and J ends, which lost 1 base and 0 bases, there was a span of 10 bases. The CDR3 loop reads CASSLERDFSYNEQFF. CDR3 DNA: TGTGCCAGCAGCTTAGAACGGGATTTCTCCTACAATGAGCAGTTCTTC. The full variable domain, its missing parts supplied by reference TRBV7-9 and TRBJ2-1, is DTGVSQNPRHKITKRGQNVTFRCDPISEHNRLYWYRQTLGQGPEFLTYFQNEAQLEKSRLLSDRFSAERPKGSFSTLEIQRTEQGDSAMYLCASSLERDFSYNEQFFGPGTRLTVL.

This clonotype was seen more than once but under ten times. V is TRBV27 and J is TRBJ2-1; D call uncertain. V was cut by 7 bases and J by 0 bases, with 13 bases left in between. Germline V gene data show CDR1 as MNHEY and CDR2 as SMNVEV (reference sequence). There are 15 residues in the CDR3. The CDR3 spells CASMVYRNSYNEQFF. The CDR3 DNA reads TGTGCCAGCATGGTGTACCGAAACTCCTACAATGAGCAGTTCTTC.

V and J are TRBV12-3 or TRBV12-4 and TRBJ2-5, with D possibly being TRBD2 (6 bases). CDR3 length equals 15 residues. The V and J ends lost 5 bases and 10 bases respectively, with 23 bases between them. For the CDR3, the DNA is TGTGCCAGCAGTCCCGCCGCGGGACCCCTTGGGGGCCAGTACTTC. This encodes CASSPAAGPLGGQYF.

This clonotype was found once. Written as DNA, the CDR3 is TGCGCCAGCAATTGGCCCAGCGGAAGCACAGATACGCAGTATTTT. Its protein is CASNWPSGSTDTQYF. The rearrangement links TRBV10-2 to TRBJ2-3, with a tentative D call TRBD2 (5 bases). From germline, CDR1 is WSHSY and CDR2 SAAADI. This CDR3 is 15 amino acids long. Between the trimmed V and J ends, which lost 7 bases and 0 bases, there was a span of 14 bases.

This clonotype was counted between two and nine times. The chain employs TRBV5-1 and TRBJ2-4; 7 bases map to TRBD2. Trimming took 0 bases from V and 9 from J; bases not matched to a gene: 12. The germline gives CDR1 SGHRS, CDR2 YFSETQ. CDR3 length: 16 amino acids. CDR3 nucleotide sequence: TGCGCCAGCAGCTTGGGCTTGGGGCTAGCGGAGGGCATTCAGTACTTC. Its translation is CASSLGLGLAEGIQYF.

The rearrangement links TRBV27 to TRBJ2-2; TRBD2 aligns across 10 bases. The V gene's germline CDR1 is MNHEY and CDR2 SMNVEV (reference sequence). The CDR3 is made up of 16 amino acids. The V segment lost 2 bases and the J segment 6 bases; nucleotides outside the gene matches: 6. In DNA, the CDR3 is TGTGCCAGCAGTTTAACACAACTAGCGGGATCCGGGGAGCTGTTTTTT. Amino acids: CASSLTQLAGSGELFF.

DNA of the CDR3: TGTGCCAGCTCACTGAGAGGGACATCATACGAGCAGTACTTC. Its protein product is CASSLRGTSYEQYF. The rearrangement uses TRBV18 and TRBJ2-7; weak D call: TRBD1 (6 bases). Germline V gene data show CDR1 as KGHSH and CDR2 as LQKENI. Deletions cut 4 bases from V and 4 bases from J, with 14 bases between. The CDR3 is made up of 14 amino acids.

The chain carries TRBV20-1 and TRBJ2-2, with TRBD1 identical over 8 bases. The V gene end was trimmed by 6 bases and the J gene end by 0 bases; junction bases not matched to a gene: 12. Germline values: CDR1 DFQATT, CDR2 SNEGSKA (reference sequence). The CDR3 loop spans 17 amino acids. CDR3 region: CSAKIPGQGSNTGELFF. The DNA for the CDR3 is TGCAGTGCGAAGATCCCTGGACAGGGATCGAACACCGGGGAGCTGTTTTTT.

The chain has TRBV6-1 and TRBJ1-2, with D perhaps TRBD1 (5 bases). The CDR3 totals 16 residues. The germline V gene encodes CDR1 MNHNS and CDR2 SASEGT. Trimming left V 4 bases short and J 0 bases short, with 15 bases between. In DNA, the CDR3 is TGTGCCAGCAGTGTAACGACAGCCTGGACTAACTATGGCTACACCTTC. Amino acids: CASSVTTAWTNYGYTF.

The rearrangement joins TRBV29-1 to TRBJ1-2; D gene unclear. V was cut by 7 bases and J by 5 bases, with 11 bases left in between. CDR3 length: 11 amino acids. Per the germline V gene, CDR1 is SQVTM and CDR2 is ANQGSEA. This chain's CDR3 is CSAPGGYGYTF. CDR3 DNA: TGCAGCGCCCCAGGAGGTTATGGCTACACCTTC.

This clonotype was seen repeatedly, ten times or more. V usage is TRBV6-1 and J usage is TRBJ2-2; D may match TRBD1 or TRBD2 (5 bases each). Germline V gene data show CDR1 as MNHNS and CDR2 as SASEGT. The CDR3 has 17 residues. The V end lost 5 bases, the J end lost 7 bases, and 23 bases lay between the germline ends. The CDR3 bases are TGTGCCAGCAGTACAGACCCCGGGACCGCCGGTGGCGGGGAGCTGTTTTTT. It yields the protein CASSTDPGTAGGGELFF.

This clonotype occurred a few times. The J gene is TRBJ2-5, the V gene TRBV20-1; tentatively, D is TRBD2 (6 bases). Trimming pared 5 bases from V and 5 bases from J, leaving 21 bases between. CDR3 length: 15 residues. The germline gives CDR1 DFQATT, CDR2 SNEGSKA (reference sequence). CDR3 bases: TGCAGTGCTTCTGGGACTCCAGGGAGATGGGAGACCCAGTACTTC. As protein: CSASGTPGRWETQYF.

This clonotype has more than one count but fewer than ten. The chain uses TRBV7-3 and TRBJ2-1; 11 nucleotides match TRBD1. CDR1 is SGHTA, CDR2 FQGTGA, per germline. Losses at the gene ends were 5 bases for V and 4 bases for J; bases not matched to a gene: 7. The CDR3 covers 16 residues. The DNA for the CDR3 is TGTGCCAGCAGCCCAATGGACAGGGGGCCTTACAATGAGCAGTTCTTC. It specifies CASSPMDRGPYNEQFF.

J is TRBJ2-3 and V is TRBV29-1, with D maybe TRBD1 (7 bases). Germline-derived CDR1 and CDR2 are SQVTM and ANQGSEA. The CDR3 loop spans 14 amino acids. Deletions cut 8 bases from V and 8 bases from J, with 23 bases between. The CDR3 sequence is CSSLGAGGTATQYF. CDR3 bases: TGCAGCTCTCTGGGGGCAGGGGGGACTGCTACGCAGTATTTT.

This chain joins TRBV2 and TRBJ2-7; no clear D gene. CDR1 is SNHLY and CDR2 is FYNNEI in the germline V gene. CDR3 size: 14 residues. V lost 4 bases and J lost 3, with 13 bases in between. CDR3 DNA sequence: TGTGCCAGCAGTGCTGCAGGACGGAGCTACGAGCAGTACTTC. Translated, it gives CASSAAGRSYEQYF.

V and J are TRBV4-1 and TRBJ2-1; TRBD2 matches at 10 bases. CDR3 length: 15 amino acids. In germline, CDR1 is MGHRA, CDR2 YSYEKL. V lost 1 base to trimming and J lost 14 bases; unmatched junction nucleotides: 11. CDR3 bases: TGCGCCAGCAGCCAAGCAAACCGGGCTAGCGGGAGTAAGTTCTTC. Translating gives CASSQANRASGSKFF.